This T cell receptor (beta chain) was sequenced in a study of blood T cell repertoires in COVID-19. CDR3 length: 17 residues. Germline values: CDR1 SGHAT, CDR2 FQNNGV. The V gene end was trimmed by 6 bases and the J gene end by 0 bases; junction bases not matched to a gene: 11. Sequencing used immunoSEQ multiplex PCR; TCRdb keeps in-frame clones, though not all of them. Seen here are some 200,000 clones, 60% to 85% observed once, and the top ten hold 5.5% to 7%. V and J are TRBV11-2 and TRBJ2-1, with TRBD2 matching 7 bases. This TCR came from an older woman with acute or convalescent COVID-19. The sample consisted of peripheral blood. CDR3 DNA: TGTGCCAGCAGGTGGGCGGGAGCCGCGAGCTCCTACAATGAGCAGTTCTTC. Its protein product is CASRWAGAASSYNEQFF.